One sample yielded the 5 T cell receptor beta chains listed below, sequenced in a study of vaccination and CD4 T cells after COVID-19. No antigen has been identified for these receptors. Treatment given: roughly ten-day PBMC culture with coronavirus spike peptide pools or control peptides (ViraFEST assay). With the Oncomine TCR Beta short-read assay, DNA from cultured CD4+ T cells was sequenced. A single record per CDR3 protein comes from TCRdb applying MiXCR to the PCR reads. The sample contains about 12,000 distinct CDR3 sequences, 50% to 75% of which appear only once. The sequencing input was CD4+ T cells from blood, cultured in vitro. The source is a human donor who had recovered from COVID-19.

The CDR3 bases are TGCGCCAGCAGTGATAATTTGGGGTCCCGCACAGATACGCAGTATTTT. Its protein product is CASSDNLGSRTDTQYF. The V gene is TRBV10-1, the J gene TRBJ2-3; no reliable D call. Looked up from germline, CDR1 is WNHNN and CDR2 is SYGVQD (reference sequence). V was cut by 3 bases and J by 1 base, with 14 bases left in between. The length of the CDR3 is 16 residues.

CDR3 sequence reads: CASSPSGQGITEAFF. In DNA, the CDR3 is TGTGCCAGCAGTCCATCCGGACAGGGGATAACTGAAGCTTTCTTT. This rearrangement joins TRBV6-1 to TRBJ1-1; 9 bases align to TRBD1. The CDR3 sequence is 15 residues long. The V gene's germline CDR1 is MNHNS and CDR2 SASEGT. After removal of 5 bases from V and 5 bases from J, the junction contained 9 bases not matched to a gene.

This clonotype was counted only a few times. The chain combines TRBV20-1 with TRBJ1-1, with D maybe TRBD1 (5 bases). The CDR3 is 13 residues long. Germline V CDR1 and CDR2: DFQATT, SNEGSKA (reference sequence). The CDR3: CRSGGSMFAEAFF. CDR3 DNA sequence: TGCAGGTCCGGGGGATCTATGTTCGCTGAAGCTTTCTTT.

This clonotype showed up just a few times. The chain recombines TRBV2 with TRBJ1-6; D not resolved. The CDR3 is 15 amino acids. V lost 6 bases to trimming and J lost 0 bases, with 9 bases between them. Germline CDR1 reads SNHLY; CDR2 reads FYNNEI. DNA for the CDR3: TGTGCCAGCAGGACGGCCAGCTCCTATAATTCACCCCTCCACTTT. It specifies CASRTASSYNSPLHF.

CDR3 in DNA: TGTGCCAGCAGCCAAGATTTTATGAAGGCCAAAAACATTCAGTACTTC. This codes for CASSQDFMKAKNIQYF. The chain carries TRBV3-1 and TRBJ2-4, with unresolved D. CDR3 length: 16 residues. The germline V gene has CDR1 LGHDT and CDR2 YNNKEL (reference sequence). V was cut by 0 bases and J by 1 base, with 10 bases left in between.